This T cell receptor beta chain was sequenced for a study of blood T cell repertoires in COVID-19. Produced via immunoSEQ multiplex PCR; TCRdb's table is partial and in-frame only. This sample carries tens of thousands of clones, less than 90% of them seen once, and the ten largest clones take nearly 7.5%. The CDR3 contains 15 residues. Germline V gives CDR1 SEHNR, CDR2 FQNEAQ (reference sequence). V lost 2 bases to trimming and J lost 7 bases, with 15 bases between them. Sequencing input: peripheral blood. The J gene is TRBJ2-1, the V gene TRBV7-9; TRBD2 might be the D (5 bases). This clonotype was sampled from a man aged 60-69 years with active COVID-19. This CDR3 reads CASSLFLREANEQFF. Written as DNA, the CDR3 is TGTGCCAGCAGCTTATTTCTCCGGGAAGCGAATGAGCAGTTCTTC.